The next 17 T cell receptor beta chains were all read from a single sample in a study of Ad26.COV2.S vaccination and SARS-CoV-2 variants. Assay used: immunoSEQ multiplex PCR; TCRdb lists only in-frame clones, some missing. Of 300,000 to 350,000 clones in the sample, about 86% were seen once. Treatment here: about 20 received Ad26.COV2.S at low or high dose, single or two shots; about 5 received placebo; per-sample allocation not given. Collection of samples fell on day 63 after the first vaccine or placebo injection. Sequenced here: peripheral blood, sampled in a trial of Ad26.COV2.S vaccine versus placebo. All receptors come from a person aged 18-65 years who received the Ad26.COV2.S COVID-19 vaccine or a placebo.

The chain combines TRBV5-4 with TRBJ1-1; TRBD1 agrees at 7 bases. Trimming took 2 bases from V and 12 from J; bases not matched to a gene: 7. The CDR3 extends over 12 amino acids. The germline V gene encodes CDR1 SGHNT and CDR2 YYREEE (reference sequence). The CDR3 DNA reads TGTGCCAGCAGCTTAGACAGGGCGCAAACTTTCTTT. It is translated as CASSLDRAQTFF.

The chain couples TRBV6-2 or TRBV6-3 to TRBJ2-7, with D possibly matching TRBD1 (5 bases). Trimming shortened V by 6 bases and J by 3 bases, and 9 bases separated the two germline ends. Germline CDR1 MNHEY, CDR2 SVGEGT. The CDR3 is 12 residues long. The CDR3 nucleotides read TGTGCCAGCAGCCCGACAGACTACGAGCAGTACTTC. It translates to CASSPTDYEQYF.

The CDR3 DNA follows: TGCGCCAGCAGCCAAGGACGGGGGCAGGGCTATGGCTACACCTTC. Protein sequence: CASSQGRGQGYGYTF. This chain connects TRBV4-3 to TRBJ1-2; possibly TRBD1 for D (6 bases). The germline V and J ends were trimmed by 1 base and 4 bases, with 13 bases remaining between them. CDR3 length: 15 amino acids. Germline assignment: CDR1 LGHNA and CDR2 YSLEER.

The sample holds a few counts of this clone. V gene TRBV7-9 combines with J gene TRBJ2-3; perhaps TRBD1 as D (5 bases). V lost 1 base and J lost 8, with 7 bases in between. CDR3 length: 12 amino acids. Germline values: CDR1 SEHNR, CDR2 FQNEAQ (reference sequence). CDR3 sequence (DNA): TGTGCCAGCAGCTTAGACAGGTTTACGCAGTATTTT. Protein sequence: CASSLDRFTQYF. Together with reference TRBV7-9 and TRBJ2-3, the CDR3 gives the full variable domain: DTGVSQNPRHKITKRGQNVTFRCDPISEHNRLYWYRQTLGQGPEFLTYFQNEAQLEKSRLLSDRFSAERPKGSFSTLEIQRTEQGDSAMYLCASSLDRFTQYFGPGTRLTVL.

This chain joins TRBV2 and TRBJ2-3; 10 bases are a match to TRBD2. The V and J ends lost 5 bases and 6 bases, in that order; junction bases with no gene match: 5. The CDR3 runs to 14 residues. Germline CDR1 is SNHLY and CDR2 is FYNNEI. CDR3 in DNA: TGTGCCAGCAGTCTGCAGCGGGGGGGCGATACGCAGTATTTT. It is translated as CASSLQRGGDTQYF. The full variable domain, rest sourced from reference TRBV2 and TRBJ2-3, is EPEVTQTPSHQVTQMGQEVILRCVPISNHLYFYWYRQILGQKVEFLVSFYNNEISEKSEIFDDQFSVERPDGSNFTLKIRSTKLEDSAMYFCASSLQRGGDTQYFGPGTRLTVL.

For the CDR3, the DNA is TGTGCCAGCAGTTTTGGTCTCAATGAGCAGTTCTTC. It yields the protein CASSFGLNEQFF. V and J are TRBV12-3 or TRBV12-4 and TRBJ2-1; D uncertain. Trimming cost V 3 bases and J 6 bases, with 6 bases left between them. The CDR3 totals 12 residues.

V and J are TRBV29-1 and TRBJ1-2, with D uncertain. The germline V gene encodes CDR1 SQVTM and CDR2 ANQGSEA. The CDR3 length is 11 residues. Trimming pared 2 bases from V and 4 bases from J, leaving 5 bases between. The CDR3 DNA reads TGCAGCGTTGAATCCCCCTATGGCTACACCTTC. Protein: CSVESPYGYTF.

The V call is TRBV10-1, the J call TRBJ2-5; D is perhaps TRBD2 (5 bases). Germline lookup yields CDR1 WNHNN and CDR2 SYGVQD (reference sequence). This CDR3 is 16 amino acids long. Trimming left V 6 bases short and J 0 bases short, with 17 bases between. The CDR3 DNA is TGCGCCAGCAGGAGGGCCAGCCAAAAGTACCAAGAGACCCAGTACTTC. Translating gives CASRRASQKYQETQYF.

The gene calls are TRBV25-1 and TRBJ2-5, with D perhaps assigned TRBD1 or TRBD2 (5 bases each). Per the germline V gene, CDR1 is MGHDK and CDR2 is SYGVNS. Trimming removed 6 bases from V and 2 bases from J, with 13 bases in between. The CDR3 covers 14 residues. The CDR3 here is CASRGTSGQETQYF. The DNA of the CDR3 is TGTGCCAGCAGGGGGACCTCTGGACAAGAGACCCAGTACTTC.

The V call is TRBV11-2, the J call TRBJ2-3; 10 bases are shared with TRBD2. Trimming at V came to 5 bases and at J to 5 bases, leaving 10 bases not matched to a gene. Germline assignment: CDR1 SGHAT and CDR2 FQNNGV. The CDR3 runs 16 residues. The CDR3 bases are TGTGCCAGCAGCCAGAGTCTAGCGGGAGTTGAAGATACGCAGTATTTT. This translates into CASSQSLAGVEDTQYF.

The CDR3 reads CASSSLTGTGNEQYF. The CDR3 DNA reads TGTGCCAGCAGTTCGTTGACCGGGACAGGGAACGAGCAGTACTTC. This chain connects TRBV27 to TRBJ2-7; the match to TRBD1 covers 9 bases. The trim removed 4 bases at V and 5 bases at J, leaving 9 bases unmatched. CDR1 and CDR2 from the germline V gene are MNHEY and SMNVEV (reference sequence). The CDR3 extends over 15 amino acids.

The chain recombines TRBV10-3 with TRBJ2-5; TRBD2 might be the D (6 bases). This CDR3 has 14 amino acids. V was shortened by 2 bases and J by 2 bases, with 9 bases between the two germline ends. Germline loops: CDR1 ENHRY, CDR2 SYGVKD. The chain's CDR3 is CAISERTNQETQYF. CDR3 bases: TGTGCCATCAGTGAGCGGACTAATCAAGAGACCCAGTACTTC.

The chain recombines TRBV7-9 with TRBJ1-2; possible D gene TRBD1, 5 bases. Trimming shortened V by 4 bases and J by 5 bases, and 11 bases separated the two germline ends. This CDR3 spans 13 amino acids. Germline V gives CDR1 SEHNR, CDR2 FQNEAQ (reference sequence). The CDR3: CASSSREEYGYTF. The CDR3 region has the DNA TGTGCCAGCAGCTCCAGGGAGGAATATGGCTACACCTTC.

The rearrangement uses TRBV6-2 or TRBV6-3 and TRBJ2-6; D gene unclear. The CDR3 covers 14 residues. The germline V and J ends were trimmed by 6 bases and 6 bases, with 12 bases remaining between them. Germline V gene data show CDR1 as MNHEY and CDR2 as SVGEGT. CDR3 amino acids: CASSNTLAANVLTF. The DNA of the CDR3 is TGTGCCAGCAGCAATACTCTGGCGGCCAACGTCCTGACTTTC.

The chain joins TRBV18 to TRBJ2-7; D may correspond to TRBD1 or TRBD2 (6 bases each). CDR1 and CDR2 (germline): KGHSH, LQKENI. The V and J ends lost 4 bases and 6 bases respectively, with 13 bases between them. This CDR3 contains 13 residues. The CDR3 protein is CASSRASGAEQYF. DNA for the CDR3: TGTGCCAGCTCACGGGCGTCGGGGGCCGAGCAGTACTTC.

The chain employs TRBV2 and TRBJ2-3, with D maybe TRBD2 (7 bases). Germline V lookup: CDR1 SNHLY, CDR2 FYNNEI. CDR3 length: 15 residues. V was trimmed by 5 bases and J by 3 bases, leaving 15 bases between them. The CDR3: CASSPARGTTDTQYF. CDR3 nucleotides: TGTGCCAGCAGTCCCGCGCGGGGGACAACAGATACGCAGTATTTT.

The V gene is TRBV18, the J gene TRBJ2-5; 9 bases fit TRBD2. Germline lookup yields CDR1 KGHSH and CDR2 LQKENI. The CDR3 spans 13 residues. V lost 6 bases to trimming and J lost 6 bases; unmatched junction nucleotides: 5. CDR3 nucleotides: TGTGCCAGCTCGGGGGGACTAGCTAAGACCCAGTACTTC. Its protein product is CASSGGLAKTQYF.